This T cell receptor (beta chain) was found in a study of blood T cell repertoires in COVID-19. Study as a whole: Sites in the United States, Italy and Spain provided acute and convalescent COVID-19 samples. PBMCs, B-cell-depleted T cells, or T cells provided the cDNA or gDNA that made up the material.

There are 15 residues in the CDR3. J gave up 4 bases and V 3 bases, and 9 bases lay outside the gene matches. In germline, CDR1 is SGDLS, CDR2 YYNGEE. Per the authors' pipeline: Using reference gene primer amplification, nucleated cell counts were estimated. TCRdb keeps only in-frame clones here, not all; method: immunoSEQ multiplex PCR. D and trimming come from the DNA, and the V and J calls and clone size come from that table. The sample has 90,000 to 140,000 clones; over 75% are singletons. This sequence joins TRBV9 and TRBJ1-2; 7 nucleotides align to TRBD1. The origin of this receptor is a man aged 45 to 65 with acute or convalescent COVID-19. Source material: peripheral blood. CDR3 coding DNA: TGTGCCAGCAGCGCCTACCGGGACAGCCTCTATGGCTACACCTTC. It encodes CASSAYRDSLYGYTF.